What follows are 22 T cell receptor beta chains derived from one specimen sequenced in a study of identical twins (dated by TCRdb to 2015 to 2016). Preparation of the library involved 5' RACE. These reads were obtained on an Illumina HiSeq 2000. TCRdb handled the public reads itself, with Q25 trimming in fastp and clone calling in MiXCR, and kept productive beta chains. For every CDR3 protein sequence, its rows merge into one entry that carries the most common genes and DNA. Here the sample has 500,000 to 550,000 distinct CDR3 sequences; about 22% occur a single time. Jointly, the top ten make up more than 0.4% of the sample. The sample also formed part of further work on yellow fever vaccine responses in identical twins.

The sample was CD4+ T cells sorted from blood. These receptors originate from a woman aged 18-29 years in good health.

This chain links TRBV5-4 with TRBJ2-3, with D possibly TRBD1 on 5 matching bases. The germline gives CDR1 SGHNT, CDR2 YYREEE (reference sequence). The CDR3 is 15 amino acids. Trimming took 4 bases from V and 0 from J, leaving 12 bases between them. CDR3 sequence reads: CASSVRQLSTDTQYF. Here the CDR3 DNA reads TGTGCCAGCAGCGTCAGACAGCTTAGCACAGATACGCAGTATTTT.

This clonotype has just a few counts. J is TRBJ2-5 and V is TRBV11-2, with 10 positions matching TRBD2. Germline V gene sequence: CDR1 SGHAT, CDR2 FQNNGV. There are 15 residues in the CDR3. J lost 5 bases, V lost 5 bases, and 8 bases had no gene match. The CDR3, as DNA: TGTGCCAGCAGCCCTCTTACTAGCGGGGTGGAGACCCAGTACTTC. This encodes CASSPLTSGVETQYF.

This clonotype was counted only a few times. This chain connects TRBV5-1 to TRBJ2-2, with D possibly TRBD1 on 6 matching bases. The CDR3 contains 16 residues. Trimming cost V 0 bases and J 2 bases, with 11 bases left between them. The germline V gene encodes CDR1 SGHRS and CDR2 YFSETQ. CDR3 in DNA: TGCGCCAGCAGCTTGGAAAGGGACACAAACACCGGGGAGCTGTTTTTT. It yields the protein CASSLERDTNTGELFF.

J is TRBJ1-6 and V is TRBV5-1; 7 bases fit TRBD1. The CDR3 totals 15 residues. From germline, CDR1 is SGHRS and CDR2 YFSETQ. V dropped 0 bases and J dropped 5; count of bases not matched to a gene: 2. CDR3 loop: CASSLEGQHNSPLHF. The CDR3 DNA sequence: TGCGCCAGCAGCTTGGAGGGACAGCATAATTCACCCCTCCACTTT.

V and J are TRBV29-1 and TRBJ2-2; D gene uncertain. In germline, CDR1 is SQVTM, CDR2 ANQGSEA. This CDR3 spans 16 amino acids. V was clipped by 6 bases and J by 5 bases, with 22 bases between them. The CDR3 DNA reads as TGCAGCGTGGCCCTCGGACCCCCTTTTGGAACCGGGGAGCTGTTTTTT. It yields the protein CSVALGPPFGTGELFF.

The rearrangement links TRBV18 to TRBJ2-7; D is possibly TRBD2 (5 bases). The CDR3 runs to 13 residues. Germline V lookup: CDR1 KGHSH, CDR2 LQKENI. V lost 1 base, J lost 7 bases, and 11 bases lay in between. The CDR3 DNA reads TGTGCCAGCTCACCACATAGGCCGGGAGAGCAGTACGTC. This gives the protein CASSPHRPGEQYV.

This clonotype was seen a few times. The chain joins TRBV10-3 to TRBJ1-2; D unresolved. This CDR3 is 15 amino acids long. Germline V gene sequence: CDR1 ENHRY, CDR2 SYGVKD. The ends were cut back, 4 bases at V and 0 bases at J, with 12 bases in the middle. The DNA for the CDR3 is TGTGCCATCAGTGGTCGGCTCCCCCCTAACTATGGCTACACCTTC. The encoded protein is CAISGRLPPNYGYTF.

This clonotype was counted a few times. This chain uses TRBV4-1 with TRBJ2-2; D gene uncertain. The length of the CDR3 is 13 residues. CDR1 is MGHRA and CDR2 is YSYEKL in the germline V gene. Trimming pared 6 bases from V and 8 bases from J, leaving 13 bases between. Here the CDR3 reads CASRHPPAGELFF. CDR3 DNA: TGCGCCAGCAGGCACCCTCCGGCGGGGGAGCTGTTTTTT.

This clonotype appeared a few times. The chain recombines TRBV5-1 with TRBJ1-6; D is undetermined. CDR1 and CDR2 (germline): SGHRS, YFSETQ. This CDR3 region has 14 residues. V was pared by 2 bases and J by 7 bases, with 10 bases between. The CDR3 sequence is CASSFVVGNSPLHF. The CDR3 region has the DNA TGCGCCAGCAGCTTTGTCGTCGGGAATTCACCCCTCCACTTT.

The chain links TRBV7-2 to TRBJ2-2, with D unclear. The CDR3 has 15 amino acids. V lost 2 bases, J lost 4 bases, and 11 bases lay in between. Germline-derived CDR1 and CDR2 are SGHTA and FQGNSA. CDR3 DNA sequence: TGTGCCAGCAGCTTATCCAGGACGGCCACCGGGGAGCTGTTTTTT. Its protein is CASSLSRTATGELFF.

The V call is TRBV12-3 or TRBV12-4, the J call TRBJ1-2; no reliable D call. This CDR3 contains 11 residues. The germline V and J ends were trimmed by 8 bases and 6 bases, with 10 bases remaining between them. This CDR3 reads CASGRVDGYTF. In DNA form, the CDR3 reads TGTGCCAGCGGGAGGGTGGATGGCTACACCTTC.

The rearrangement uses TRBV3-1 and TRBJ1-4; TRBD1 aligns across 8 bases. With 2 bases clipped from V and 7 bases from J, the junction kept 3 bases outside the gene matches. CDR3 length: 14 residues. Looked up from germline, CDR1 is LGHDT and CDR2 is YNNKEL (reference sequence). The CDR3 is CASSQTGGSEKLFF. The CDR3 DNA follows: TGTGCCAGCAGCCAAACAGGGGGAAGTGAAAAACTGTTTTTT.

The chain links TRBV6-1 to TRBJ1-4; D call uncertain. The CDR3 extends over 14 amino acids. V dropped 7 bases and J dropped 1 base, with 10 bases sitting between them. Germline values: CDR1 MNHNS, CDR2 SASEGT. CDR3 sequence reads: CASNKRGTNEKLFF. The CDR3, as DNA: TGTGCCAGCAACAAAAGAGGAACTAATGAAAAACTGTTTTTT.

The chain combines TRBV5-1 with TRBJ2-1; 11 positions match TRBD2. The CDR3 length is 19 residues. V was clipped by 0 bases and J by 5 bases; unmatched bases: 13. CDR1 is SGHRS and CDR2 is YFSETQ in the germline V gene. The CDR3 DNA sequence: TGCGCCAGCAGCTTGGGAGGGCCCCTACTAGCGGGAGCCCACAATGAGCAGTTCTTC. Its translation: CASSLGGPLLAGAHNEQFF. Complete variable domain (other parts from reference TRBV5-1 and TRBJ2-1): KAGVTQTPRYLIKTRGQQVTLSCSPISGHRSVSWYQQTPGQGLQFLFEYFSETQRNKGNFPGRFSGRQFSNSRSEMNVSTLELGDSALYLCASSLGGPLLAGAHNEQFFGPGTRLTVL.

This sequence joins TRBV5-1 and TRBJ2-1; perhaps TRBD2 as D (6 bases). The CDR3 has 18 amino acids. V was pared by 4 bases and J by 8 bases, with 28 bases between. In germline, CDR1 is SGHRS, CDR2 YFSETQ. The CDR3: CASSPSPGTWGGYDEQFF. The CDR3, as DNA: TGCGCCAGCAGCCCCTCACCTGGGACTTGGGGAGGATATGATGAGCAGTTCTTC.

The CDR3 here is CASSVLAGGPDTGELFF. CDR3 sequence (DNA): TGCGCCAGCAGCGTACTAGCGGGAGGGCCAGACACCGGGGAGCTGTTTTTT. The V and J genes are TRBV5-1 and TRBJ2-2, with 13 bases that match TRBD2. Germline V gives CDR1 SGHRS, CDR2 YFSETQ. The CDR3 length is 17 residues. Losses at the gene ends were 4 bases for V and 3 bases for J; bases not matched to a gene: 6.

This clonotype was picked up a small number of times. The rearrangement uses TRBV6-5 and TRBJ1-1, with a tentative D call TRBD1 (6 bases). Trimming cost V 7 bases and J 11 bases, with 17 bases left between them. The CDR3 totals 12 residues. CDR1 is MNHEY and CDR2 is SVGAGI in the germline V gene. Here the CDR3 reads CASINTGRRAFF. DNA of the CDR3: TGTGCCAGCATCAACACAGGGCGGCGGGCTTTCTTT.

The CDR3 loop is CASSFGRDRGRRETQYF. The CDR3 DNA sequence: TGTGCCAGCAGTTTCGGCCGGGACAGGGGGCGCAGGGAGACCCAGTACTTC. The chain has TRBV28 and TRBJ2-5, with 12 bases matching TRBD1. This CDR3 region has 17 residues. V gave up 3 bases and J gave up 5 bases; unmatched junction bases: 10. The germline CDR1 and CDR2 sequences are MDHEN and SYDVKM.

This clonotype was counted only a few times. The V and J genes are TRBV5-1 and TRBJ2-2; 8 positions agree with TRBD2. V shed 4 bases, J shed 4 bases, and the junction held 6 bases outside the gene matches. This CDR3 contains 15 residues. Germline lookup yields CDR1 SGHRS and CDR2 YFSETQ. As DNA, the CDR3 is TGCGCCAGCAGCCAGCGGGAGATTGGCACCGGGGAGCTGTTTTTT. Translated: CASSQREIGTGELFF.

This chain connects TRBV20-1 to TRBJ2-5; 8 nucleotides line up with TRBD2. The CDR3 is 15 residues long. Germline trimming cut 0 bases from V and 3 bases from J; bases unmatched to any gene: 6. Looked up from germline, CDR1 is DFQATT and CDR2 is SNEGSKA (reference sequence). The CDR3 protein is CSARDWTSREETQYF. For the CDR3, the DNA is TGCAGTGCTAGAGATTGGACTAGCAGGGAAGAGACCCAGTACTTC.

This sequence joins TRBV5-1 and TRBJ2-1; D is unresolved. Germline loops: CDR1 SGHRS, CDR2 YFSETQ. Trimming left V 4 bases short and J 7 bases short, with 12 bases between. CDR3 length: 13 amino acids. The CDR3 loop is CASSRIPRNEQFF. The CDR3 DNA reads TGCGCCAGCAGCCGCATCCCCAGGAATGAGCAGTTCTTC.

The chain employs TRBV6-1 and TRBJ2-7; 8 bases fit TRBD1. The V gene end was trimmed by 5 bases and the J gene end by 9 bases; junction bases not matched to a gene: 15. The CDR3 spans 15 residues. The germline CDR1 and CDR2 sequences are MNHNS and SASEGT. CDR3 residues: CASSRTRGQVAVQYF. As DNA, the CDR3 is TGTGCCAGCAGTAGAACTAGGGGACAGGTGGCTGTGCAGTACTTC.